The rows below give T cell receptor beta chains drawn from one sample of a study of T cells after yellow fever vaccination. MiXCR was run by TCRdb on the 5' RACE reads, yielding one entry per CDR3 protein. The sample lists approximately 580,000 distinct CDR3 sequences, about a sixth occurring once. The material sequenced was PBMCs, taken more than 4 days after the first yellow fever vaccination. Source of these receptors: a man aged 18 to 29 who received the YFV17D yellow fever vaccine. The CDR3 runs from the conserved cysteine through the conserved F or W. A D gene is named only where the DNA matches it firmly. Clone size is shown for a subset of rows, as once, few, many or a class of expanded clone.

D gene: -; J gene: TRBJ2-2; clone size: once; V gene: TRBV5-1; CDR3 DNA: TGCGCCAGCAGCTGGCCCCCGGGGTCGATAAACACCGGGGAGCTGTTTTTT; CDR3 protein: CASSWPPGSINTGELFF
D gene: TRBD1; J gene: TRBJ1-1; clone size: few; V gene: TRBV3-1; CDR3 DNA: TGTGCCAGCAGCCAACTGCAGGGGGTCTTGAACACTGAAGCTTTCTTT; CDR3 protein: CASSQLQGVLNTEAFF
D gene: -; J gene: TRBJ2-2; clone size: few; V gene: TRBV20-1; CDR3 DNA: TGCAGTGCTAGAGCCGGTATGGGTGTGGAGCTGTTTTTT; CDR3 protein: CSARAGMGVELFF
D gene: -; J gene: TRBJ2-1; clone size: -; V gene: TRBV19; CDR3 DNA: TGTGCCAGTAGTATAAAGGGGGGCAATGAGCAGTTCTTC; CDR3 protein: CASSIKGGNEQFF
D gene: TRBD2; J gene: TRBJ2-5; clone size: -; V gene: TRBV28; CDR3 DNA: TGTGCCAGCAGTTTAAACGGGGGGTTGGAGACCCAGTACTTC; CDR3 protein: CASSLNGGLETQYF
D gene: -; J gene: TRBJ2-2; clone size: few; V gene: TRBV7-2; CDR3 DNA: TGTGCCAGCAGCCCGACTTGGGTCGGGGAGCTGTTTTTT; CDR3 protein: CASSPTWVGELFF
D gene: TRBD1; J gene: TRBJ1-5; clone size: -; V gene: TRBV27; CDR3 DNA: TGTGGCAGCAGTTTGTACCCTCCCTCGGGACAGGATAGCAATCAGCCCCAGCATTTT; CDR3 protein: CGSSLYPPSGQDSNQPQHF
D gene: TRBD2; J gene: TRBJ2-3; clone size: few; V gene: TRBV5-5; CDR3 DNA: TGTGCCAGCAGCTACCGCGGGCTAGCGGGGTTGGCAGATACGCAGTATTTT; CDR3 protein: CASSYRGLAGLADTQYF
D gene: -; J gene: TRBJ1-1; clone size: few; V gene: TRBV7-8; CDR3 DNA: TGTGCCAGCTCCCCCGTCAGGGTGAACACTGAAGCTTTCTTT; CDR3 protein: CASSPVRVNTEAFF
D gene: -; J gene: TRBJ2-3; clone size: -; V gene: TRBV7-3; CDR3 DNA: TGTGCCAGCAGCTTAACGGTGGGGAGACAGGGCACAGATACGCAGTATTTT; CDR3 protein: CASSLTVGRQGTDTQYF
D gene: TRBD1; J gene: TRBJ1-2; clone size: many; V gene: TRBV12-3/TRBV12-4; CDR3 DNA: TGTGCCAGCAGTTTCCTTCTCTGGGACAGCCTCTATGGCTACACCTTC; CDR3 protein: CASSFLLWDSLYGYTF
D gene: -; J gene: TRBJ2-3; clone size: -; V gene: TRBV20-1; CDR3 DNA: TGCTGTGCTTCCCCCTCCGGGACTGTAACAGATACGCAGTATTTT; CDR3 protein: CCASPSGTVTDTQYF
D gene: -; J gene: TRBJ2-1; clone size: -; V gene: TRBV12-3/TRBV12-4; CDR3 DNA: TGTGCCAGCACCTCGGGACGGAATGAGCAGTTCTTC; CDR3 protein: CASTSGRNEQFF
D gene: -; J gene: TRBJ1-4; clone size: few; V gene: TRBV5-5; CDR3 DNA: TGTGCCAGCAGCTTGCCTTCGGGTGAAAAACTGTTTTTT; CDR3 protein: CASSLPSGEKLFF
D gene: -; J gene: TRBJ1-1; clone size: few; V gene: TRBV20-1; CDR3 DNA: TGCAGTGGGGGGGTGAAACTTGAAGCTTTCTTT; CDR3 protein: CSGGVKLEAFF
D gene: TRBD1; J gene: TRBJ2-7; clone size: -; V gene: TRBV20-1; CDR3 DNA: TGCAGTGCTAGTTATGGGACAGCAACCTACGAGCAGTACTTC; CDR3 protein: CSASYGTATYEQYF
D gene: -; J gene: TRBJ2-1; clone size: -; V gene: TRBV4-2; CDR3 DNA: TGTGCCAGCAGCCAAGTTACGGGCGGAGGCTACAATGAGCAGTTCTTC; CDR3 protein: CASSQVTGGGYNEQFF
D gene: -; J gene: TRBJ1-1; clone size: few; V gene: TRBV6-2/TRBV6-3; CDR3 DNA: TGTGCCAGCAGGGGCTGGGGCACTGAAGCTTTCTTT; CDR3 protein: CASRGWGTEAFF
D gene: -; J gene: TRBJ2-3; clone size: -; V gene: TRBV7-2; CDR3 DNA: TGTGCCAGCAGCTTAGGGGGGACCCCTAGCCGCACAGATACGCAGTATTTT; CDR3 protein: CASSLGGTPSRTDTQYF
D gene: -; J gene: TRBJ1-1; clone size: few; V gene: TRBV2; CDR3 DNA: TGTGCCAGCAGTGAAACAGGGAGGGGGACTGAAGCTTTCTTT; CDR3 protein: CASSETGRGTEAFF
D gene: -; J gene: TRBJ2-1; clone size: -; V gene: TRBV6-1; CDR3 DNA: TGTGCCAGCAGTGGGGGACGGAACAATGAGCAGTTCTTC; CDR3 protein: CASSGGRNNEQFF
D gene: TRBD1; J gene: TRBJ2-5; clone size: few; V gene: TRBV6-2/TRBV6-3; CDR3 DNA: TGTGCCAGCAGCAGACAGGGTTCAGAGACCCAGTACTTC; CDR3 protein: CASSRQGSETQYF
D gene: -; J gene: TRBJ1-1; clone size: -; V gene: TRBV7-2; CDR3 DNA: TGTGCCAGCAGCGCCCCGCGGGTAGGGGCGGATGAAGCTTTCTTT; CDR3 protein: CASSAPRVGADEAFF
D gene: TRBD2; J gene: TRBJ2-3; clone size: few; V gene: TRBV7-8; CDR3 DNA: TGTGCCAGCAGAATGGGGGGGACTGACACAGATACGCAGTATTTT; CDR3 protein: CASRMGGTDTDTQYF